Presented here are 15 T cell receptor beta chains from one specimen sequenced in a study of beta chain features in type 1 diabetes. Expressed TCRB transcripts were sequenced after all isolated RNA was converted to cDNA. Some clones are missing from TCRdb's copy, which holds only in-frame ones; the method was immunoSEQ multiplex PCR. The table has 240,000 or so clones, around 68% seen once. Sequences were obtained from naive CD4+ T cells from blood. The receptors shown here come from a man aged 30-40 years in good health.

This sequence joins TRBV28 and TRBJ2-3, with D hard to call. The V gene's germline CDR1 is MDHEN and CDR2 SYDVKM. The CDR3 sequence is 11 residues long. V lost 6 bases to trimming and J lost 1 base, with 2 bases between them. The CDR3 nucleotides read TGTGCCAGCAGAGGCACAGATACGCAGTATTTT. Encoded protein: CASRGTDTQYF. The complete variable domain, with remaining parts taken from reference TRBV28 and TRBJ2-3, reads DVKVTQSSRYLVKRTGEKVFLECVQDMDHENMFWYRQDPGLGLRLIYFSYDVKMKEKGDIPEGYSVSREKKERFSLILESASTNQTSMYLCASRGTDTQYFGPGTRLTVL.

This clone has a handful of counts. The V and J genes are TRBV29-1 and TRBJ1-1; no definite D call. Between the trimmed V and J ends, which lost 2 bases and 0 bases, there was a span of 19 bases. In germline, CDR1 is SQVTM, CDR2 ANQGSEA. This CDR3 has 17 residues. The CDR3 region has the DNA TGCAGCGTTGAACGATCGGTCAAGGCGCCCATGAACACTGAAGCTTTCTTT. Translating gives CSVERSVKAPMNTEAFF. Drawing the rest from reference TRBV29-1 and TRBJ1-1, the complete variable domain is SAVISQKPSRDICQRGTSLTIQCQVDSQVTMMFWYRQQPGQSLTLIATANQGSEATYESGFVIDKFPISRPNLTFSTLTVSNMSPEDSSIYLCSVERSVKAPMNTEAFFGQGTRLTVV.

This chain links TRBV11-2 with TRBJ2-7; a weak D match, TRBD1 (6 bases). The CDR3 is made up of 16 amino acids. Trimming pared 5 bases from V and 5 bases from J, leaving 22 bases between. Germline assignment: CDR1 SGHAT and CDR2 FQNNGV. CDR3: CASSLGGDLRPNEQYF. CDR3 in DNA: TGTGCCAGCAGCCTAGGGGGAGACCTTCGCCCGAACGAGCAGTACTTC. Variable domain in full (rest from reference TRBV11-2 and TRBJ2-7): EAGVAQSPRYKIIEKRQSVAFWCNPISGHATLYWYQQILGQGPKLLIQFQNNGVVDDSQLPKDRFSAERLKGVDSTLKIQPAKLEDSAVYLCASSLGGDLRPNEQYFGPGTRLTVT.

This chain joins TRBV6-6 and TRBJ2-4; 10 positions match TRBD1. The germline V gene has CDR1 MNHNY and CDR2 SVGAGI (reference sequence). With V trimmed by 2 bases and J by 6 bases, 1 base remained unmatched. This CDR3 contains 14 residues. The CDR3 DNA sequence: TGTGCCAGCAGTTACGGGACAGGGGTAAACATTCAGTACTTC. Residues: CASSYGTGVNIQYF.

The chain joins TRBV11-2 to TRBJ2-1; D might be TRBD1 (6 bases). V was trimmed by 1 base and J by 5 bases, leaving 9 bases between them. The CDR3 is 14 amino acids. Germline loops: CDR1 SGHAT, CDR2 FQNNGV. CDR3 region: CASSLGAGDNEQFF. Written as DNA, the CDR3 is TGTGCCAGCAGCTTAGGCGCAGGGGACAATGAGCAGTTCTTC.

V usage is TRBV4-3 and J usage is TRBJ1-1; 8 bases fit TRBD1. CDR1 is LGHNA and CDR2 is YSLEER in the germline V gene. V lost 5 bases, J lost 4 bases, and 6 bases stayed unmatched. This CDR3 spans 14 amino acids. Written as DNA, the CDR3 is TGCGCCAGCAGCGTCACAGGGGGAGGCACTGAAGCTTTCTTT. Encoded protein: CASSVTGGGTEAFF.

The rearrangement joins TRBV10-3 to TRBJ2-7; maybe TRBD2 (7 bases). The CDR3 length is 12 residues. The V gene lost 11 bases and the J gene lost 2 bases, with 13 bases spanning the gap. Germline V lookup: CDR1 ENHRY, CDR2 SYGVKD. In nucleotides, the CDR3 is TGTGCCGTAAGGGGGGGGCCCTACGAGCAGTACTTC. It translates to CAVRGGPYEQYF.

The chain joins TRBV9 to TRBJ2-2; 12 nucleotides match TRBD2. The CDR3 loop spans 16 amino acids. Unmatched junction bases numbered 5, after V lost 3 bases and J lost 5 bases. Germline CDR1 SGDLS, CDR2 YYNGEE. The CDR3 DNA is TGTGCCAGCAGCGCTAGCGGGAGGGCCGATACCGGGGAGCTGTTTTTT. Its protein product is CASSASGRADTGELFF.

The rearrangement joins TRBV6-5 to TRBJ2-1; 16 nucleotides line up with TRBD2. There are 15 residues in the CDR3. The germline CDR1 and CDR2 sequences are MNHEY and SVGAGI. V lost 6 bases, J lost 4 bases, and 0 bases stayed unmatched. The CDR3 protein is CASRGLAGGYNEQFF. Here the CDR3 DNA reads TGTGCCAGCAGGGGACTAGCGGGAGGGTACAATGAGCAGTTCTTC.

The J gene is TRBJ2-3, the V gene TRBV18; tentatively, D is TRBD1 (6 bases). Germline V CDR1 and CDR2: KGHSH, LQKENI. With 2 bases removed from V and 2 bases from J, the gap between germline ends came to 8 bases. The length of the CDR3 is 14 residues. CDR3 region: CASSPGQTTDTQYF. Written as DNA, the CDR3 is TGTGCCAGCTCACCAGGACAGACCACAGATACGCAGTATTTT.

The J gene is TRBJ2-4, the V gene TRBV11-2; the match to TRBD2 covers 7 bases. This CDR3 contains 15 residues. Trimming at V came to 5 bases and at J to 2 bases, leaving 6 bases not matched to a gene. CDR1 is SGHAT and CDR2 is FQNNGV in the germline V gene. The CDR3 DNA reads as TGTGCCAGCAGCCCTCCCGGGGGGACCAAAAACATTCAGTACTTC. Protein: CASSPPGGTKNIQYF.

As regards this clone: Other DNA sequences in the sample encode the same CDR3. This chain uses TRBV30 with TRBJ2-5; TRBD2 matches at 9 bases. The CDR3 runs 14 residues. The junction had 4 bases not matched to a gene; V was cut back by 0 bases and J by 5 bases. Germline assignment: CDR1 GTSNPN and CDR2 SVGIG (reference sequence). CDR3 nucleotide sequence: TGTGCCTGGAGTGTAGGGCTAGCGGGGGAGACCCAGTACTTC. Protein product: CAWSVGLAGETQYF.

This chain connects TRBV18 to TRBJ2-7; D gene uncertain. V was shortened by 3 bases and J by 6 bases, with 9 bases between the two germline ends. The CDR3 extends over 12 amino acids. Germline CDR1 is KGHSH and CDR2 is LQKENI. This CDR3 reads CASSPPMGEQYF. In DNA form, the CDR3 reads TGTGCCAGCTCACCGCCAATGGGCGAGCAGTACTTC.

The V and J genes are TRBV9 and TRBJ2-1, with 7 bases that match TRBD1. Germline-derived CDR1 and CDR2 are SGDLS and YYNGEE. The CDR3 consists of 13 residues. V lost 4 bases, J lost 9 bases, and 7 bases stayed unmatched. The CDR3 loop reads CASSSGQLFEQFF. CDR3 nucleotides: TGTGCCAGCAGCTCGGGACAGTTGTTTGAGCAGTTCTTC.

This clone was counted only a few times. The V gene is TRBV9, the J gene TRBJ2-5; D is perhaps TRBD2 (6 bases). From germline, CDR1 is SGDLS and CDR2 YYNGEE. V gave up 0 bases and J gave up 5 bases, with 11 bases separating them. The CDR3 spans 14 residues. CDR3 in DNA: TGTGCCAGCAGCGTAGATGGAGGGCGGGAGACCCAGTACTTC. Protein: CASSVDGGRETQYF.